This T cell receptor beta chain appears in the sequencing data of a study of blood T cell repertoires in COVID-19. About the research overall: The cDNA or gDNA used as material had been derived from T cells, B-cell-depleted T cells, or PBMCs.

Germline V CDR1 and CDR2: SGDLS, YYNGEE. This CDR3 has 16 amino acids. The junction had 7 bases not matched to a gene; V was cut back by 4 bases and J by 6 bases. The authors' processing: The assay estimated nucleated cells by amplifying reference gene primers. The repertoire was sequenced with immunoSEQ multiplex PCR; TCRdb's copy has only in-frame clones and lacks some. V and J calls and clone size are given by that table; D and trimming were obtained from the DNA. The sample holds roughly 260,000 clones, more than 65% seen once. This TCR derives from a woman aged 18-29 years with acute or convalescent COVID-19. The V and J genes are TRBV9 and TRBJ1-6; TRBD1 agrees at 10 bases. The sample was peripheral blood. CDR3 residues: CASSPLGQGFNSPLHF. As DNA, the CDR3 is TGTGCCAGCAGCCCGCTGGGACAGGGGTTTAATTCACCCCTCCACTTT.